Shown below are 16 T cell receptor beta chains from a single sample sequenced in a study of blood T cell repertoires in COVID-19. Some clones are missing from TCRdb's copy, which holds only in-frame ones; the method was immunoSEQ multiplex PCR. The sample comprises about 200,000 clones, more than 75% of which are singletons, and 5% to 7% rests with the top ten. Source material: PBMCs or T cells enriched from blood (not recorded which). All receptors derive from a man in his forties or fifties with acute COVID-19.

This CDR3 is CASSRREAETQYF. CDR3 coding DNA: TGTGCCAGTAGTAGGCGGGAGGCAGAGACCCAGTACTTC. This chain uses TRBV19 with TRBJ2-5; 8 positions match TRBD2. Germline V gene data show CDR1 as LNHDA and CDR2 as SQIVND (reference sequence). The CDR3 sequence is 13 residues long. V dropped 4 bases and J dropped 4; count of bases not matched to a gene: 2.

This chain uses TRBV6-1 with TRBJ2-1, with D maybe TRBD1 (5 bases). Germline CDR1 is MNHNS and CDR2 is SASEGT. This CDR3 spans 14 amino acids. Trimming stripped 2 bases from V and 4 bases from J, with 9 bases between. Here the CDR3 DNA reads TGTGCCAGCAGTGAACGGACATATTACAATGAGCAGTTCTTC. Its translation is CASSERTYYNEQFF.

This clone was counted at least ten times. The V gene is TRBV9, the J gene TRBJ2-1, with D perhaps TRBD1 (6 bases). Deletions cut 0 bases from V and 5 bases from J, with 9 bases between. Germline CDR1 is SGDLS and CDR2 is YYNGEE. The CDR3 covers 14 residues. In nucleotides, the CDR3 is TGTGCCAGCAGCGTAGCAGCAGGGGACAATGAGCAGTTCTTC. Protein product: CASSVAAGDNEQFF. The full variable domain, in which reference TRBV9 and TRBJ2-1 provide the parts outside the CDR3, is DSGVTQTPKHLITATGQRVTLRCSPRSGDLSVYWYQQSLDQGLQFLIQYYNGEERAKGNILERFSAQQFPDLHSELNLSSLELGDSALYFCASSVAAGDNEQFFGPGTRLTVL.

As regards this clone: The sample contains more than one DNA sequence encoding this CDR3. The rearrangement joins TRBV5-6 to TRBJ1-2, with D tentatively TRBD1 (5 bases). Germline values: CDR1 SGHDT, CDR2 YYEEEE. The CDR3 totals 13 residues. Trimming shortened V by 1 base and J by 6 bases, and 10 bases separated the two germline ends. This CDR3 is CASSLRQGDGYTF. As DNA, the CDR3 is TGTGCCAGCAGCTTGAGGCAAGGGGATGGCTACACCTTC.

The CDR3 DNA reads TGTGCCATCAGTGGGGCGGTAGCGGGAGTGGATGAGCAGTACTTC. Amino acid sequence: CAISGAVAGVDEQYF. The chain carries TRBV10-3 and TRBJ2-7; 9 bases agree with TRBD2. Trimming cost V 4 bases and J 7 bases; bases outside gene matches: 11. The CDR3 sequence is 15 residues long. CDR1 is ENHRY, CDR2 SYGVKD, per germline.

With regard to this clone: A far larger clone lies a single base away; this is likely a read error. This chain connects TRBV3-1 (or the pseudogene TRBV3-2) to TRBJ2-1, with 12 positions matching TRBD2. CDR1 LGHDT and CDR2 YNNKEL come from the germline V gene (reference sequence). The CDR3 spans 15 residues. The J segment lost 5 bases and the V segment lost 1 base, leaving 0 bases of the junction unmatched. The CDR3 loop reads CASSQGLAGDNEQFF. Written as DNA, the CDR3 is TGTGCCAGCAGCCAAGGACTAGCGGGAGACAATGAGCAGTTCTTC.

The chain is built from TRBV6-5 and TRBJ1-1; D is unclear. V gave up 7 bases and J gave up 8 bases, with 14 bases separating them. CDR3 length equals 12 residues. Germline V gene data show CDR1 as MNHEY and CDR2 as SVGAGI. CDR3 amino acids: CASNLAGTEAFF. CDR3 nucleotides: TGTGCCAGCAACCTAGCCGGCACGGAAGCTTTCTTT.

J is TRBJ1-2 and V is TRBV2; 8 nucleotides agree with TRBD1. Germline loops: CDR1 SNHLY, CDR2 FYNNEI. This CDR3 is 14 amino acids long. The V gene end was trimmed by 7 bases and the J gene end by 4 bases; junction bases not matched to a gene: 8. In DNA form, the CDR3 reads TGTGCCAGCACCGAAATCGACAGGGGCTATGGCTACACCTTC. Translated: CASTEIDRGYGYTF.

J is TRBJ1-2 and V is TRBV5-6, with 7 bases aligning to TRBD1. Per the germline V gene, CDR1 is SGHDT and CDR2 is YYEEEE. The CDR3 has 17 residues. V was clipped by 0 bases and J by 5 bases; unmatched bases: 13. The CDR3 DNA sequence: TGTGCCAGCAGCTTGGTGAGAGAAGACAGGGAGGCTTATGGCTACACCTTC. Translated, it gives CASSLVREDREAYGYTF.

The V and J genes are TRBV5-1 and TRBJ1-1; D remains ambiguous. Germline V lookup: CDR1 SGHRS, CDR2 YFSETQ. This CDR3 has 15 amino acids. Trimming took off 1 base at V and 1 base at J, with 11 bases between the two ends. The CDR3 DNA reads TGCGCCAGCAGCTTGAGTTGGTCGAGGAACACTGAAGCTTTCTTT. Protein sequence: CASSLSWSRNTEAFF.

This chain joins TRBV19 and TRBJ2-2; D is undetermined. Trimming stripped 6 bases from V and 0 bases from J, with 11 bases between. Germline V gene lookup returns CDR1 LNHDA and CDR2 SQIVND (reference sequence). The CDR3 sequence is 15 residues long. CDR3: CASSESSTNTGELFF. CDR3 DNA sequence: TGTGCCAGTAGCGAGTCATCCACGAACACCGGGGAGCTGTTTTTT.

This CDR3 reads CASSQLSNVYEQYF. In nucleotides, the CDR3 is TGTGCCAGCAGCCAACTGAGTAATGTCTACGAGCAGTACTTC. The chain links TRBV2 to TRBJ2-7; no definite D call. This CDR3 contains 14 residues. V was trimmed by 6 bases and J by 3 bases, leaving 15 bases between them. CDR1 SNHLY and CDR2 FYNNEI come from the germline V gene. Filled out from reference TRBV2 and TRBJ2-7, the complete variable domain reads EPEVTQTPSHQVTQMGQEVILRCVPISNHLYFYWYRQILGQKVEFLVSFYNNEISEKSEIFDDQFSVERPDGSNFTLKIRSTKLEDSAMYFCASSQLSNVYEQYFGPGTRLTVT.

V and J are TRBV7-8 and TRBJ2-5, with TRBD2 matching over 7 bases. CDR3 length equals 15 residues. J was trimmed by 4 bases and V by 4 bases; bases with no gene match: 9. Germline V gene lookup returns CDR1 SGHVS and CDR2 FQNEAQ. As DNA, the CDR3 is TGTGCCAGCAGCTCCGGACTAGGGGTGGCAGAGACCCAGTACTTC. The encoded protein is CASSSGLGVAETQYF. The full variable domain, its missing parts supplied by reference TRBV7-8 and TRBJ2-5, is GAGVSQSPRYKVAKRGQDVALRCDPISGHVSLFWYQQALGQGPEFLTYFQNEAQLDKSGLPSDRFFAERPEGSVSTLKIQRTQQEDSAVYLCASSSGLGVAETQYFGPGTRLLVL.

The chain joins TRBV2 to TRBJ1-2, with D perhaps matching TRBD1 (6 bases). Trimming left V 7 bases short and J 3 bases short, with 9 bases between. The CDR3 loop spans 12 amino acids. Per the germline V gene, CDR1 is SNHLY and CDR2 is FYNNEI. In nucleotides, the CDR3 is TGTGCCAGCAAGGGGGACGACTATGGCTACACCTTC. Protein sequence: CASKGDDYGYTF.

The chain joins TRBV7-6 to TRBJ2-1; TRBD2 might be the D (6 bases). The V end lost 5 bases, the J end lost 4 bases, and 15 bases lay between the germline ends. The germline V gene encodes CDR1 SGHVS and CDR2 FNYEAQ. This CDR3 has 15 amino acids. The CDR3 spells CASSITGTEYNEQFF. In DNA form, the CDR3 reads TGTGCCAGCAGCATCACCGGGACTGAATACAATGAGCAGTTCTTC.

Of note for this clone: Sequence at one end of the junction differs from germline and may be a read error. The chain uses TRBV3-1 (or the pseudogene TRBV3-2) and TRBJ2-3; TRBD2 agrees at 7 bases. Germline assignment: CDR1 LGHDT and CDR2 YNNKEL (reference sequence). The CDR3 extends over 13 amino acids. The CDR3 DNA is TGTGCCAGCAGCCCCCCGGGGGGAGTAGTTCCTGATTTT. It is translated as CASSPPGGVVPDF.